The rows below give T cell receptor beta chains drawn from one sample of a study of blood T cell repertoires in COVID-19. Assay: immunoSEQ multiplex PCR; the TCRdb copy retains only in-frame clones and omits some. The sample consists of about 190,000 clones, roughly four fifths of them appearing once. Sequenced: peripheral blood. All receptors come from a woman aged 40 to 50 with acute or convalescent COVID-19. The CDR3 runs from the conserved cysteine through the conserved F or W. The D gene is left open where the match is weak. Clone size is shown for a subset of rows, as once, few, many or a class of expanded clone.

clone size	D gene	V gene	J gene	CDR3 DNA	CDR3 protein
NA	NA	TRBV27	TRBJ1-5	TGTGCCAGCAGTTCCCTACAGGGTGATCAGCCCCAGCATTTT	CASSSLQGDQPQHF
NA	NA	TRBV11-3	TRBJ1-1	TGTGCCAGCAGCTTAGGTCAAATGAACACTGAAGCTTTCTTT	CASSLGQMNTEAFF
NA	NA	TRBV5-1	TRBJ1-2	TGCGCCAGCAGACTGGTTAATCGTGGCTACACCTTC	CASRLVNRGYTF
NA	NA	TRBV2	TRBJ1-3	TGTGCCAGCAGTGATCGGGTCCACAACTCTGGAAACACCATATATTTT	CASSDRVHNSGNTIYF
NA	NA	TRBV5-1	TRBJ2-5	TGCGCCAGCAGCGCGACCCCGGACAGACGGGAGACCCAGTACTTC	CASSATPDRRETQYF
NA	NA	TRBV18	TRBJ2-7	TGTGCCAGCTCACCCCTAGCACCTTCCTACGAGCAGTACTTC	CASSPLAPSYEQYF
NA	TRBD1	TRBV5-1	TRBJ1-4	TGCGCCAGCAGCTTGGGAGGTGACAGGGGGTACGATACTGAAAAACTGTTTTTT	CASSLGGDRGYDTEKLFF
NA	NA	TRBV5-1	TRBJ2-2	TGCGCCAGCAGCTTGGCCCTACAGGCCGACGGGGAGCTGTTTTTT	CASSLALQADGELFF
NA	TRBD2	TRBV28	TRBJ2-7	TGTGCCAGCAGTCCCTCCGCGGGAGGATTTAGGGAGCAGTACTTC	CASSPSAGGFREQYF
NA	NA	TRBV6-5	TRBJ2-2	TGTGCCAGCAGTTACCGCGCTTGGACCGGGGAGCTGTTTTTT	CASSYRAWTGELFF
NA	NA	TRBV18	TRBJ1-3	TGTGCCAGCTCACGTACGGGAACTGGAAACACCATATATTTT	CASSRTGTGNTIYF
NA	NA	TRBV12-3/TRBV12-4	TRBJ1-2	TGTGCCAGCAGCCGGGGGGTAGATTATGGCTACACCTTC	CASSRGVDYGYTF
few	TRBD2	TRBV7-2	TRBJ2-2	TGTGCCAGCAGCCCCCTAGCGGGAGGGCGAAACACCGGGGAGCTGTTTTTT	CASSPLAGGRNTGELFF
NA	NA	TRBV19	TRBJ1-1	TGTGCCAGTAGTTTCACACGGGACACTGAAGCTTTCTTT	CASSFTRDTEAFF
NA	TRBD1	TRBV5-4	TRBJ2-2	TGTGCCAGCAACAGGGGTGGGACCGGGGAGCTGTTTTTT	CASNRGGTGELFF
NA	TRBD2	TRBV7-3	TRBJ2-1	TGTGCCAGCAGCTCGTACGGGGGGGCCTACAATGAGCAGTTCTTC	CASSSYGGAYNEQFF
once	NA	TRBV19	TRBJ2-1	TGTGCCAGTACTAGCCCCTACTCCTACAATGAGCAGTTCTTC	CASTSPYSYNEQFF
NA	NA	TRBV11-2	TRBJ2-1	TGTGCCAGCAGCTTAATTGGCGGAGAGCAGTTCTTC	CASSLIGGEQFF
NA	NA	TRBV28	TRBJ1-1	TGTGCCAGCAGTTTTGGGGCACGGGCTGAAGCTTTCTTT	CASSFGARAEAFF
NA	NA	TRBV7-2	TRBJ1-2	TGTGCCAGCACCCCTCAGGGGTTGAGGGGTGGCTACACCTTC	CASTPQGLRGGYTF
NA	NA	TRBV9	TRBJ1-2	TGTGCCAGCAGCGTAGGGTCGAGAGGCTATGGCTACACCTTC	CASSVGSRGYGYTF
NA	TRBD1	TRBV19	TRBJ1-5	TGTGCCACCGCCAGTCGGACAGGGGGCGTTGGTGGCAATCAGCCCCAGCATTTT	CATASRTGGVGGNQPQHF
few	NA	TRBV20-1	TRBJ2-1	TGCAGTGCTTCGCAGGGTAATGAGCAGTTCTTC	CSASQGNEQFF
NA	TRBD1	TRBV6-5	TRBJ1-1	TGTGCCAGCAGTTTGACAGGGGTTACTGAAGCTTTCTTT	CASSLTGVTEAFF
NA	TRBD1	TRBV19	TRBJ2-1	TGTGCCAGTAGAACCGGGACAGGGTTAATCTATGAGCAGTTCTTC	CASRTGTGLIYEQFF
NA	NA	TRBV19	TRBJ2-1	TGTGCCAGTAGTATGGACTGGTTAGGGGGGGAGTTCTTC	CASSMDWLGGEFF
NA	TRBD1	TRBV28	TRBJ1-1	TGTGCCAGCAGTTTGATACAGGGGGCAGAGGACACTGAAGCTTTCTTT	CASSLIQGAEDTEAFF
NA	NA	TRBV21-1	TRBJ2-5	TGTGCCAGGACTGGGGGCGTCGGCGAGACCCAGTACTTC	CARTGGVGETQYF
NA	NA	TRBV30	TRBJ2-3	TGTGCCTGGACGAGGTTAGATGCAGATACGCAGTATTTT	CAWTRLDADTQYF
NA	NA	TRBV30	TRBJ2-1	TGTGCCTGGAGTAAAGCGGACAATGAGCAGTTCTTC	CAWSKADNEQFF
NA	NA	TRBV15	TRBJ2-3	TGTGCCACCAGCAGAGATCTAAGACTAGATACGCAGTATTTT	CATSRDLRLDTQYF
NA	NA	TRBV29-1	TRBJ1-2	TGCTCTTTGGGCGGGTCCGGGGGCTACACCTTC	CSLGGSGGYTF
NA	NA	TRBV6-5	TRBJ1-5	TGTGCCAGCAGGTTCTTTAGCCGAAGTATGGAGCCCCAGCATTTT	CASRFFSRSMEPQHF
NA	NA	TRBV5-6	TRBJ1-5	TGTGCCAGCAGCTTGCCAGGGGACGTTCAGCCCCAGCATTTT	CASSLPGDVQPQHF
NA	NA	TRBV7-2	TRBJ2-1	TGTGCCAGCAGCCTCCTACCATCCGGGAGCTCCTACAATGAGCAGTTCTTC	CASSLLPSGSSYNEQFF
NA	TRBD1	TRBV27	TRBJ2-7	TGTGCCAGCAGTTTAATCGGGACAGGGCGATACGAGCAGTACTTC	CASSLIGTGRYEQYF
many	NA	TRBV11-2	TRBJ2-2	TGTGCCAGCAGCTCCCAACACGGGGAGCTGTTTTTT	CASSSQHGELFF
NA	NA	TRBV19	TRBJ2-2	TGTGCCAGTAGTCCATCCTCAGCGGCAAGCAGGACCGGGGAGCTGTTTTTT	CASSPSSAASRTGELFF
few	NA	TRBV6-4	TRBJ2-6	TGTGCCAGCAGTTCTAACTCTGGGGCCAACGTCCTGACTTTC	CASSSNSGANVLTF
NA	NA	TRBV5-5	TRBJ1-6	TGTGCCAGCAGCTTGGCCTTGGAGGCTATCTCACCCCTCCACTTT	CASSLALEAISPLHF
once	NA	TRBV7-8	TRBJ2-1	TGTGCCAGCAGCTTATTTGCAGGTACTTACAATGAGCAGTTCTTC	CASSLFAGTYNEQFF
NA	NA	TRBV18	TRBJ1-1	TGTGCCAGCTCTTCCGGGGGTATCGAAGCTTTCTTT	CASSSGGIEAFF
NA	TRBD2	TRBV6-1	TRBJ2-3	TGTGCCAGCAGTGAAGAGGCTAGCGGGGTCCCCACAGATACGCAGTATTTT	CASSEEASGVPTDTQYF
NA	TRBD2	TRBV27	TRBJ2-5	TGTGCCAGCAGTTTACAAGCGGGAGGCGGAGAGACCCAGTACTTC	CASSLQAGGGETQYF
once	NA	TRBV3-1/TRBV3-2	TRBJ2-1	TGTGCCAGCCAGAGGCATCCCACCTACAATGAGCAGTTCTTC	CASQRHPTYNEQFF
NA	NA	TRBV18	TRBJ2-7	TGTGCCAGCTCACCAGATGACGGCGACAGACGACACTACGAGCAGTACTTC	CASSPDDGDRRHYEQYF
NA	TRBD1	TRBV6-5	TRBJ1-2	TGTGCCAGCAGTTACGACAGGGGTTATGGCTACACCTTC	CASSYDRGYGYTF
NA	NA	TRBV7-8	TRBJ2-7	TGTGCCAGCACCATTGGACTTCGTGGGGAGCAGTACTTC	CASTIGLRGEQYF